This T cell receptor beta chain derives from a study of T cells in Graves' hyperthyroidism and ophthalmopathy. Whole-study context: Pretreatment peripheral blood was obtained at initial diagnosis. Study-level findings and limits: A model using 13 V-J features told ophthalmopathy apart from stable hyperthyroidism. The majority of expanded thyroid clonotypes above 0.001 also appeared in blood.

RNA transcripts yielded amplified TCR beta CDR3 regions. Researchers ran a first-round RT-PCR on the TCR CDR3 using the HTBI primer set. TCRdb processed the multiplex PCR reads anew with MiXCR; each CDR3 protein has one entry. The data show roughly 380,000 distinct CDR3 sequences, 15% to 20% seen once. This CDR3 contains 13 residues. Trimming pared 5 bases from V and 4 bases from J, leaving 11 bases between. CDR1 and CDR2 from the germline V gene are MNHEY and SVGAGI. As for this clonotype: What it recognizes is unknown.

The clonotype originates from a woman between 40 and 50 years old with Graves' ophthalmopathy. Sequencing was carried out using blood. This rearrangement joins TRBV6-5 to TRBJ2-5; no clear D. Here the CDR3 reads CASSHDPRETQYF. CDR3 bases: TGTGCCAGCAGTCACGATCCGCGAGAGACCCAGTACTTC.